Each of the 14 T cell receptor beta chains below was sequenced from the same sample in a study of cytomegalovirus exposure and HLA in healthy donors. PCR used 60 Vbeta primers and 13 Jbeta primers. The protocol was immunoSEQ multiplex PCR, while the TCRdb copy is restricted to in-frame clones and leaves out a portion. The data show over 200,000 clones, with roughly 91% seen just once and about 1% held by the top ten. The sequenced material came from PBMCs. The receptors derive from a woman aged 18-29 years in good health and CMV-seronegative.

This chain joins TRBV10-3 and TRBJ2-3; D unclear. Germline loops: CDR1 ENHRY, CDR2 SYGVKD. V lost 0 bases and J lost 4, with 8 bases in between. CDR3 length: 14 amino acids. The CDR3 nucleotides are TGTGCCATCAGTGAGTCGCCTAGTTCAGATACGCAGTATTTT. Amino acids: CAISESPSSDTQYF.

This clone was counted between two and nine times. This chain joins TRBV27 and TRBJ1-2; the match to TRBD1 covers 7 bases. With V trimmed by 5 bases and J by 4 bases, 13 bases remained unmatched. There are 16 residues in the CDR3. Germline values: CDR1 MNHEY, CDR2 SMNVEV (reference sequence). This CDR3 reads CASSDPHPTGPYGYTF. The CDR3 DNA follows: TGTGCCAGCAGTGACCCTCACCCGACAGGGCCCTATGGCTACACCTTC.

The chain carries TRBV4-1 and TRBJ2-2, with 8 bases matching TRBD2. Per the germline V gene, CDR1 is MGHRA and CDR2 is YSYEKL. This CDR3 is 15 amino acids long. Trimming removed 6 bases from V and 0 bases from J; junction bases left unmatched: 3. The CDR3: CASSKRGSNTGELFF. The CDR3 coding sequence is TGCGCCAGCAGTAAGCGGGGGTCGAACACCGGGGAGCTGTTTTTT.

The rearrangement links TRBV19 to TRBJ2-1; tentatively, D is TRBD2 (5 bases). V shed 0 bases and J shed 7 bases, with 19 bases lying between them. The CDR3 contains 17 residues. Germline V gene data show CDR1 as LNHDA and CDR2 as SQIVND (reference sequence). The CDR3 coding sequence is TGTGCCAGTAGTATAGAAATATCGGCTAGCTTTTTTAATGAGCAGTTCTTC. Its protein product is CASSIEISASFFNEQFF.

The chain has TRBV6-5 and TRBJ2-7; 10 bases map to TRBD1. The CDR3 has 15 amino acids. Germline trimming cut 6 bases from V and 3 bases from J; bases unmatched to any gene: 8. The germline V gene encodes CDR1 MNHEY and CDR2 SVGAGI. The CDR3 region is CASRARRTGGYEQYF. The CDR3 nucleotides read TGTGCCAGCAGGGCCCGAAGGACAGGGGGCTACGAGCAGTACTTC.

The chain links TRBV29-1 to TRBJ1-2; TRBD1 matches 8 bases. Looked up from germline, CDR1 is SQVTM and CDR2 is ANQGSEA. V shed 7 bases, J shed 6 bases, and the junction held 16 bases outside the gene matches. The CDR3 extends over 15 amino acids. The CDR3 protein is CSDGTGGPAGDGYTF. DNA for the CDR3: TGCAGCGACGGGACAGGTGGCCCCGCAGGGGATGGCTACACCTTC.

CDR3 DNA sequence: TGTGCCAGCAGGGACCCGGGACTAGCGGGAAACGAGCAGTACTTC. It specifies CASRDPGLAGNEQYF. The chain recombines TRBV27 with TRBJ2-7, with 13 bases that match TRBD2. Trimming took 6 bases from V and 5 from J; bases not matched to a gene: 7. Per germline, CDR1 MNHEY and CDR2 SMNVEV (reference sequence). The CDR3 consists of 15 residues.

The chain recombines TRBV2 with TRBJ2-7, with TRBD1 as a possible D gene (6 bases). V lost 4 bases to trimming and J lost 0 bases, with 16 bases between them. The CDR3 totals 16 residues. Germline V CDR1 and CDR2: SNHLY, FYNNEI. The CDR3 sequence is CASSGWGQGLSYEQYF. CDR3 bases: TGTGCCAGCAGTGGGTGGGGGCAGGGCCTCTCCTACGAGCAGTACTTC.

V and J are TRBV10-3 and TRBJ1-2; 10 positions agree with TRBD1. Per germline, CDR1 ENHRY and CDR2 SYGVKD. The J segment lost 3 bases and the V segment lost 8 bases, leaving 3 bases of the junction unmatched. The CDR3 is made up of 13 amino acids. CDR3 sequence (DNA): TGTGCCATCCAGGACAGGGGGGACTATGGCTACACCTTC. As protein: CAIQDRGDYGYTF.

The genes are TRBV2 and TRBJ2-1; tentative D call: TRBD1 (5 bases). This CDR3 comprises 16 residues. Trimming left V 7 bases short and J 8 bases short, with 24 bases between. CDR1 is SNHLY and CDR2 is FYNNEI in the germline V gene. The CDR3 loop is CASMWQGRLGSDEQFF. The CDR3, as DNA: TGTGCCAGCATGTGGCAGGGAAGATTGGGTTCGGATGAGCAGTTCTTC.

The V call is TRBV6-5, the J call TRBJ1-4, with 7 bases lining up with TRBD1. Unmatched junction bases numbered 4, after V lost 6 bases and J lost 6 bases. CDR3 length: 13 amino acids. The germline CDR1 and CDR2 sequences are MNHEY and SVGAGI. The CDR3 spells CASSRTGDEKLFF. The CDR3, as DNA: TGTGCCAGCAGCCGAACAGGGGATGAAAAACTGTTTTTT.

This sequence joins TRBV6-1 and TRBJ1-4; a weak D match, TRBD1 (5 bases). This CDR3 region has 15 residues. V was cut by 5 bases and J by 0 bases, with 10 bases left in between. CDR1 MNHNS and CDR2 SASEGT come from the germline V gene. In nucleotides, the CDR3 is TGTGCCAGCAGTTCAGGGTTAGCAACTAATGAAAAACTGTTTTTT. Translating gives CASSSGLATNEKLFF.

CDR3 sequence reads: CASSQIQAAEAFF. DNA of the CDR3: TGCGCCAGCAGCCAGATACAGGCGGCTGAAGCTTTCTTT. V gene TRBV4-3 combines with J gene TRBJ1-1, with TRBD1 as a possible D gene (5 bases). The CDR3 extends over 13 amino acids. Trimming took 3 bases from V and 6 from J, leaving 11 bases between them. Germline assignment: CDR1 LGHNA and CDR2 YSLEER.

The gene calls are TRBV6-1 and TRBJ2-1; the match to TRBD2 covers 7 bases. After removal of 2 bases from V and 0 bases from J, the junction contained 7 bases not matched to a gene. Germline-derived CDR1 and CDR2 are MNHNS and SASEGT. The CDR3 runs to 17 residues. The CDR3 protein is CASSERRLADSYNEQFF. The DNA of the CDR3 is TGTGCCAGCAGTGAAAGGAGACTAGCTGACTCCTACAATGAGCAGTTCTTC.